This T cell receptor beta chain is from a study of post-analysis software for immune sequencing data. The CDR3 runs 15 residues. Germline V gives CDR1 LNHDA, CDR2 SQIVND (reference sequence). V was pared by 5 bases and J by 3 bases, with 16 bases between. Carried by the TCR beta cDNA libraries were unique molecular identifiers. TCRdb ran MiXCR on the PCR reads and lists one entry per CDR3 protein. The sample consists of over 300,000 distinct CDR3 sequences, about a third of them appearing once. Turning to this clonotype: What it binds is unknown.

Study-level results: Batch-mates among the samples co-clustered strongly by F measure. The normalized Chao1 diversity of multiple sclerosis patients was significantly lower than that of controls. Comparison of patients with controls showed roughly five TRBV segments more frequent in patients, TRBV5-6, TRBV5-1 and TRBV20-1 among them.

The sample was blood. The receptor comes from a girl between 10 and 17 years old with multiple sclerosis. This sequence joins TRBV19 and TRBJ1-2; TRBD1 is a possible D gene (5 bases). Written as DNA, the CDR3 is TGTGCCAGTAGTCCCGGGACTTTACGTTACTATGGCTACACCTTC. Its protein product is CASSPGTLRYYGYTF.